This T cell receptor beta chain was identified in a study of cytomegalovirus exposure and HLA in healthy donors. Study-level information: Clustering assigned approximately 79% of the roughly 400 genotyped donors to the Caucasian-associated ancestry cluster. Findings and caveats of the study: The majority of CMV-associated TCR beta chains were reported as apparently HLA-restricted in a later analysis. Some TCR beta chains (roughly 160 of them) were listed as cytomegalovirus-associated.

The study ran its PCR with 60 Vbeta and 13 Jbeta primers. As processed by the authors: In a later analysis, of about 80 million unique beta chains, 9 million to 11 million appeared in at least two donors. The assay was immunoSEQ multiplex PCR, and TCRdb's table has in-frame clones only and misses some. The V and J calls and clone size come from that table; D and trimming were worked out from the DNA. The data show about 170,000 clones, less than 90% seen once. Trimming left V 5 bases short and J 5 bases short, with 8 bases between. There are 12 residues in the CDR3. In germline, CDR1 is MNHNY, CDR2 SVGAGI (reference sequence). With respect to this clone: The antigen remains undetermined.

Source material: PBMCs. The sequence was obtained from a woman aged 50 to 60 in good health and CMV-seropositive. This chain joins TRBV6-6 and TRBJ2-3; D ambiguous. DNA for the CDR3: TGTGCCAGCAGTCCCCGAGTAGATACGCAGTATTTT. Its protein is CASSPRVDTQYF.